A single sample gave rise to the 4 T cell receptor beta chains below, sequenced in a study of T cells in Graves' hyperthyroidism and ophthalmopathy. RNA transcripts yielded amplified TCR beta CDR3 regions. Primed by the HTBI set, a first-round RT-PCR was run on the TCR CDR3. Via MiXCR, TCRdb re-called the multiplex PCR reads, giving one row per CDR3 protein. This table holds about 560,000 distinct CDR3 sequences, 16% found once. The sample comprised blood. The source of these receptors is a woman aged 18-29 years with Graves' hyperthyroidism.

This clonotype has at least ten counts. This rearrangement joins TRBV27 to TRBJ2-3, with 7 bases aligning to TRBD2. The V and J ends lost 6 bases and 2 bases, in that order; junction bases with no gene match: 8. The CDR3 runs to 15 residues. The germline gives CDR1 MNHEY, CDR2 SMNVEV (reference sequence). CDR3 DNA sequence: TGTGCCAGCAGCTACGGGGGGATCTCCACAGATACGCAGTATTTT. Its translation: CASSYGGISTDTQYF.

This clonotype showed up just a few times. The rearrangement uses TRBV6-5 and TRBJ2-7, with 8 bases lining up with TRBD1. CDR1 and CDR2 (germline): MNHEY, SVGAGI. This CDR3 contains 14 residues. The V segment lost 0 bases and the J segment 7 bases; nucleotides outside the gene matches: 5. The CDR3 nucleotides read TGTGCCAGCAGTTACTCAGGACAGGGAGGAGAGCAGTACTTC. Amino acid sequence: CASSYSGQGGEQYF.

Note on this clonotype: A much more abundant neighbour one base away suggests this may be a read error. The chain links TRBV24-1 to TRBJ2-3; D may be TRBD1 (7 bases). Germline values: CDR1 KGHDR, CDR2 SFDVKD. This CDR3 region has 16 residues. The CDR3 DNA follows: TGTGCCACCTGTGACTCAGGGGGGCGGCACCGAGATACGCAGTATTTT. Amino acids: CATCDSGGRHRDTQYF.

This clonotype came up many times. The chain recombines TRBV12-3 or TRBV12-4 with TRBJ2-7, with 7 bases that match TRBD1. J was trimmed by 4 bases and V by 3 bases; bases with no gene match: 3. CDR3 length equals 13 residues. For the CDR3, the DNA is TGTGCCAGCAGTTTCGAACAGGGGTACGAGCAGTACTTC. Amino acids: CASSFEQGYEQYF.